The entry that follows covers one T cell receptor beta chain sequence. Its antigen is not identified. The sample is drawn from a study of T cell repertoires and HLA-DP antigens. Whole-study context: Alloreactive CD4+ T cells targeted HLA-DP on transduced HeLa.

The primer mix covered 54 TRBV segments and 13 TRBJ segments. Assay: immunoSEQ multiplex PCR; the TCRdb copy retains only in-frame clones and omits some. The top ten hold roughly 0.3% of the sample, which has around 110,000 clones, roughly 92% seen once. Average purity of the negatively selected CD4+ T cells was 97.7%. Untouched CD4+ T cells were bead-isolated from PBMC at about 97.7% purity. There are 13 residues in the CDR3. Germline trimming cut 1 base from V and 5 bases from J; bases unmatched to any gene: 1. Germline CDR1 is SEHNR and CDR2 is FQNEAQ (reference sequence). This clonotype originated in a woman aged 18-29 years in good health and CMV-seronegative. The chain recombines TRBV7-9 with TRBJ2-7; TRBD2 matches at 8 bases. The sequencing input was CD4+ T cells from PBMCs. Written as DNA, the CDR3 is TGTGCCAGCAGCTTAGACGGGGGGGACGAGCAGTACTTC. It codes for CASSLDGGDEQYF.